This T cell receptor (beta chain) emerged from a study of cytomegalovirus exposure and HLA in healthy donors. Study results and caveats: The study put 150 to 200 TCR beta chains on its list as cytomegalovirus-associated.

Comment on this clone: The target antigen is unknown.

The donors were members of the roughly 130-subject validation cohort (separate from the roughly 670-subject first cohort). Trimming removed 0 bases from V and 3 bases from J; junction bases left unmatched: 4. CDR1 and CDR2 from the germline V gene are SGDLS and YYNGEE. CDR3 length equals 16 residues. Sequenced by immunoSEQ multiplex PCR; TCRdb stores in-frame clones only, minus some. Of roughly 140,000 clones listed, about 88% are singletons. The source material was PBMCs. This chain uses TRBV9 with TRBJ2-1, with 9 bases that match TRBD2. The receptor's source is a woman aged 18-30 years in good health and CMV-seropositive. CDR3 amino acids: CASSVGLAGVYNEQFF. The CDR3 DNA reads TGTGCCAGCAGCGTAGGATTAGCGGGGGTCTACAATGAGCAGTTCTTC.